This T cell receptor beta chain was sequenced during a study of control samples from healthy donors and cancer patients. Sequenced by immunoSEQ multiplex PCR; TCRdb stores in-frame clones only, minus some. Of around 100,000 clones in the sample, roughly 90% were seen once. CDR1 is SNHLY, CDR2 FYNNEI, per germline. V was trimmed by 3 bases and J by 4 bases, leaving 15 bases between them. The CDR3 loop spans 15 amino acids. Sequencing used blood. The clonotype was recovered from a woman in her sixties or seventies in good health. This rearrangement joins TRBV2 to TRBJ1-1, with TRBD1 as a possible D gene (5 bases). The CDR3 here is CASSEFRQMGTEAFF. The CDR3 nucleotides read TGTGCCAGCAGTGAGTTTCGACAGATGGGCACTGAAGCTTTCTTT.